The T cell receptor beta chain described here comes from a study of beta chain features in type 1 diabetes (dated by TCRdb to 2016 to 2019). With regard to the full study: No differences in mean age, gender distribution, total cell number or subset yield were found between patients and healthy donors. The study compared TCRB repertoires of sorted circulating CD4+ T cell subsets between recently diagnosed type 1 diabetes patients and matched healthy donors. Regulatory and stem cell-like memory subsets were obtained from only 8 patients and roughly eight healthy donors, while naive and central memory subsets were obtained from all 30 or so donors. A total of 100 million to 110 million sorted cells were examined across all samples, and a strong correlation was observed between cell number per subset and RNA yield.

According to the germline V gene (reference sequence), CDR1 reads LNHDA and CDR2 reads SQIVND. The V end loses 7 bases and the J end loses 0 bases, and a stretch of 16 bases separates them. Including cysteine and phenylalanine, the CDR3 has 17 amino acids. This entry keeps only the CDR3 DNA: 51 bases, framed from base 1. From each donor, a single peripheral blood sample of about 116 mL on average was drawn into heparinised tubes. Naive, central memory, regulatory and stem cell-like memory CD4+ T cells were sorted on a BD FACSAria II using a panel including CD45RO, CCR7, CD25, CD127, CD95 and CD27. Purity was above 98% for every sorted population. PBMCs were isolated right away by Lymphoprep density gradient centrifugation and were stained directly, without culture. So that batch effects would be minimized, each experiment stained and sorted samples in pairs, pairing one healthy donor with one patient.

All of the isolated RNA was reverse transcribed with the High Capacity cDNA Reverse Transcription Kit, so expressed TCRB transcripts were sequenced. Survey-depth immunoSEQ sequencing was performed on stem cell-like memory T cell samples, with an average of roughly 1 million total reads per sample. Sorted cells were lysed in RLT buffer and RNA was extracted with DNase-treated RNeasy Micro or Mini kits, depending on cell number. Each cell subset was processed separately to prevent cross-contamination, with patient and healthy donor samples processed together. TCRB sequences were amplified from cDNA with the immunoSEQ multiplex PCR, producing 87-bp fragments spanning the CDR3 region. Sequencing of the amplicons was done on the Illumina HiSeq platform. For the original study's pipeline: Synthetic template baselines were used to correct PCR bias computationally, reads within Hamming distance 2 were collapsed together, and singletons that could not be merged were discarded. Reads were aligned against IMGT so that V, D and J genes, CDR3 length and insertions or deletions at six rearrangement sites could be assigned. Within each subset, clonotype counts were normalized to sorted cell number, after which true diversity and Gini coefficients were computed with the tcR R package. The overlap coefficient, calculated on TCRB nucleotide sequences, was used to measure repertoire sharing. TCRdb took this table from immuneACCESS and kept in-frame rearrangements with V and J called. Such tables lack part of the clones; where checked against another copy, unresolved V genes explain under half of the gap, and the rest is unexplained. That table furnishes V, J and clone size, whereas the DNA furnished D and trimming. The sample contains around 50,000 clones, approximately 43% of them found a single time. Roughly 0.13% of the sample comes from the top ten.

A word on this clone: The target of this receptor is not known. No base quality values were provided; no much bigger clone lies one nucleotide off.

Paper-wide results and their limitations: Only small numbers of individuals were included in the HLA sub-analyses, which left unresolved whether HLA type had any influence on TCRB rearrangement. Because cDNA rather than genomic DNA was sequenced, highly expressing activated cells could have been over-represented, although no difference in activation and CD3 levels was found between groups. Patients with type 1 diabetes made fewer insertions and deleted more nucleotides at VDJ recombination sites, implying thymic rearrangement abnormalities. Naive, central memory and regulatory TCRB repertoires appeared more similar among patients than among healthy donors. Type 1 diabetes patients showed a moderate but significant shortening of TCRB CDR3 length in all four CD4+ subsets. PCR may preferentially amplify shorter templates, but because patient and control samples were amplified and corrected together, any resulting skew would affect both groups equally.

Recombination joined TRBV19 with TRBJ2-6, with a weak D call of TRBD2 (6 bases match). This TCR was recovered from a young man with type 1 diabetes. Sequencing was carried out using stem cell memory CD4+ T cells from blood. Reading the label with the study, this specimen's cell subset or site is: stem cell-like memory CD4+ T cells. The CDR3 corresponds to CASIGRDSLSGANVLTF. The DNA sequence reads TGTGCCAGTATCGGGAGAGACAGCCTCTCTGGGGCCAACGTCCTGACTTTC.